This record looks at one T cell receptor beta chain sequence and its context. What it binds is not known. The source of the sample is a study of CD8+CD57+ T cells in acquired aplastic anemia. The wider study: Mean DNA quantity obtained from sorted CD4+ and CD8+ cells was 2.5 to 4 ug.

CD8+CD57+ cell expansion had been shown by flow cytometry in patients chosen for sequencing. Receipt of therapy had not occurred in any patient by the time of blood sampling. Points from the study as a whole: A set of twenty-nine CD8+ CDR3 sequences was shared between patients and controls, and these sequences appeared highly expressed in patients.

The CDR3 extends over 13 amino acids. The germline V gene encodes CDR1 SEHNR and CDR2 FQNEAQ (reference sequence). V was cut by 10 bases and J by 1 base, with 13 bases left in between. It was genomic DNA that served as the template for profiling TCR beta VDJ and CDR3. TCRdb re-called the reads through MiXCR, storing one row per CDR3 protein. The sample yields around 150,000 distinct CDR3 sequences, around 50% seen once. The chain employs TRBV7-9 and TRBJ1-1; TRBD1 is a possible D gene (6 bases). The receptor was derived from a human donor with aplastic anemia. Source material: sorted CD4+, CD8+, or CD8+CD57+ T cells (not recorded which) from PBMCs. CDR3 residues: CATTPGQNTEAFF. Written as DNA, the CDR3 is TGTGCCACCACACCGGGACAGAACACTGAAGCTTTCTTT.